The 19 T cell receptor beta chains below come from one sample, sequenced in a study of neoadjuvant anti-PD-1 for oral cavity cancer. Sequencing used immunoSEQ multiplex PCR; TCRdb keeps in-frame clones, though not all of them. The table includes 75,000 or so clones, about four fifths detected once. The sample here was PBMCs, taken before nivolumab (anti-PD-1) treatment. The receptor set was obtained from a person between 40 and 85 years old with oral cavity squamous cell carcinoma.

The chain is built from TRBV10-3 and TRBJ2-2, with D maybe TRBD1 (5 bases). Germline V gives CDR1 ENHRY, CDR2 SYGVKD. The V end was cut by 6 bases, the J end by 5 bases, with 10 bases between. CDR3 length: 13 amino acids. In nucleotides, the CDR3 is TGTGCCATCAGACCTCGACAGACCGGGGAGCTGTTTTTT. It encodes CAIRPRQTGELFF.

Regarding this clone: Other nucleotide sequences in the sample specify the same CDR3. The chain joins TRBV30 to TRBJ1-5; 9 bases are a match to TRBD1. Germline CDR1 GTSNPN, CDR2 SVGIG (reference sequence). Trimming cost V 2 bases and J 6 bases; bases outside gene matches: 5. The CDR3 is 14 amino acids. The CDR3 DNA is TGTGCCTGGAGTCCGGGACAGGGATCTCAGCCCCAGCATTTT. Amino acid sequence: CAWSPGQGSQPQHF.

The chain couples TRBV19 to TRBJ1-2, with D perhaps TRBD1 (6 bases). This CDR3 comprises 14 residues. CDR1 is LNHDA, CDR2 SQIVND, per germline (reference sequence). Trimming stripped 9 bases from V and 4 bases from J, with 18 bases between. The CDR3 loop is CASQRTALSYGYTF. DNA for the CDR3: TGTGCCAGCCAACGGACAGCCCTTTCCTATGGCTACACCTTC. Combining the CDR3 with reference TRBV19 and TRBJ1-2 gives the whole variable domain DGGITQSPKYLFRKEGQNVTLSCEQNLNHDAMYWYRQDPGQGLRLIYYSQIVNDFQKGDIAEGYSVSREKKESFPLTVTSAQKNPTAFYLCASQRTALSYGYTFGSGTRLTVV.

V gene TRBV6-5 combines with J gene TRBJ1-2; no clear D gene. Per germline, CDR1 MNHEY and CDR2 SVGAGI. V lost 6 bases, J lost 2 bases, and 16 bases lay in between. The CDR3 is 15 amino acids. CDR3 sequence: CASRLDAQRNYGYTF. In DNA, the CDR3 is TGTGCCAGCAGATTGGACGCACAAAGAAACTATGGCTACACCTTC.

V gene TRBV6-5 combines with J gene TRBJ2-7; D is perhaps TRBD1 (6 bases). The V gene lost 0 bases and the J gene lost 0 bases, with 12 bases spanning the gap. CDR3 size: 16 residues. CDR1 and CDR2 from the germline V gene are MNHEY and SVGAGI. Here the CDR3 DNA reads TGTGCCAGCAGTTACTCGGGGGCTGCTAGCTCCTACGAGCAGTACTTC. This sequence encodes CASSYSGAASSYEQYF.

V usage is TRBV2 and J usage is TRBJ1-1; a weak D match, TRBD1 (5 bases). Trimming took off 6 bases at V and 11 bases at J, with 13 bases between the two ends. The CDR3 sequence is 11 residues long. CDR1 and CDR2 from the germline V gene are SNHLY and FYNNEI. The CDR3 DNA reads TGTGCCAGCAGACCTGACAGAGGGGCTTTCTTT. It specifies CASRPDRGAFF.

This chain connects TRBV9 to TRBJ2-1; 9 nucleotides align to TRBD2. CDR3 length: 17 amino acids. V shed 2 bases and J 2 bases; nucleotides not matched to a gene: 8. Per the germline V gene, CDR1 is SGDLS and CDR2 is YYNGEE. Here the CDR3 reads CASSVGISGSTYNEQFF. The CDR3 DNA follows: TGTGCCAGCAGCGTTGGAATTAGCGGGAGTACCTACAATGAGCAGTTCTTC. The variable domain in full, completed from reference TRBV9 and TRBJ2-1, reads DSGVTQTPKHLITATGQRVTLRCSPRSGDLSVYWYQQSLDQGLQFLIQYYNGEERAKGNILERFSAQQFPDLHSELNLSSLELGDSALYFCASSVGISGSTYNEQFFGPGTRLTVL.

The J gene is TRBJ1-1, the V gene TRBV21-1; the table names TRBD1, a call not compared with the DNA. TRBV21-1 is reported as a pseudogene. The CDR3 loop spans 18 amino acids. This CDR3 reads CASSKINPDRVGGTEAFF. The CDR3 DNA follows: TGTGCCAGCAGCAAAATTAACCCGGACAGGGTCGGGGGCACTGAAGCTTTCTTT.

The V call is TRBV19, the J call TRBJ1-1; D call uncertain. V shed 6 bases and J shed 1 base, with 3 bases lying between them. The CDR3 extends over 11 amino acids. CDR1 and CDR2 from the germline V gene are LNHDA and SQIVND (reference sequence). CDR3 DNA: TGTGCCAGTAGCCGGAACACTGAAGCTTTCTTT. Protein sequence: CASSRNTEAFF.

The chain carries TRBV5-4 and TRBJ2-1; 11 nucleotides agree with TRBD2. The CDR3 sequence is 18 residues long. J gave up 6 bases and V 0 bases, and 11 bases lay outside the gene matches. Germline V gene lookup returns CDR1 SGHNT and CDR2 YYREEE (reference sequence). CDR3 residues: CASSLGGTSGFSSNEQFF. CDR3 coding DNA: TGTGCCAGCAGCTTGGGGGGGACTAGCGGTTTTTCGAGCAATGAGCAGTTCTTC.

This clone was seen a single time. V usage is TRBV5-6 and J usage is TRBJ1-5; TRBD1 might be the D (5 bases). This CDR3 is built from 14 residues. Germline CDR1 SGHDT, CDR2 YYEEEE. Deletions cut 2 bases from V and 4 bases from J, with 10 bases between. CDR3 in amino acids: CASSLVGDNQPQHF. CDR3 DNA sequence: TGTGCCAGCAGCTTAGTAGGGGATAATCAGCCCCAGCATTTT.

The chain is built from TRBV5-6 and TRBJ2-1; 7 bases fit TRBD2. This CDR3 is built from 18 residues. The germline CDR1 and CDR2 sequences are SGHDT and YYEEEE. V gave up 3 bases and J gave up 0 bases; unmatched junction bases: 12. The CDR3 is CASSSTVWGGSSYNEQFF. CDR3 DNA: TGTGCCAGCAGCTCAACGGTCTGGGGCGGGAGCTCCTACAATGAGCAGTTCTTC.

The V call is TRBV5-1, the J call TRBJ1-2; D gene ambiguous. The CDR3 has 14 residues. Germline lookup yields CDR1 SGHRS and CDR2 YFSETQ. V gave up 4 bases and J gave up 6 bases, with 16 bases separating them. The CDR3 is CASSSNRVVDGYTF. The CDR3 nucleotides are TGCGCCAGCAGCAGCAATCGAGTGGTAGATGGCTACACCTTC.

The chain joins TRBV7-2 to TRBJ2-1; D call uncertain. The V end was cut by 0 bases, the J end by 9 bases, with 3 bases between. The CDR3 is 11 amino acids. Germline V gene data show CDR1 as SGHTA and CDR2 as FQGNSA. The CDR3 is CASSLASEQFF. CDR3 bases: TGTGCCAGCAGCTTAGCCAGTGAGCAGTTCTTC.

The chain links TRBV11-2 to TRBJ2-4; D is uncertain. CDR1 is SGHAT and CDR2 is FQNNGV in the germline V gene. The V and J ends lost 1 base and 9 bases respectively, with 10 bases between them. CDR3 size: 13 residues. CDR3 coding DNA: TGTGCCAGCAGCTTAGTTCTCGAGTCCATTCAGTACTTC. Protein product: CASSLVLESIQYF.

The chain links TRBV15 to TRBJ1-1, with unresolved D. Trimming pared 1 base from V and 1 base from J, leaving 13 bases between. The germline V gene has CDR1 LNHNV and CDR2 YYDKDF (reference sequence). This CDR3 comprises 16 residues. The CDR3 bases are TGTGCCACCAGCAGAGGTCTGAGCGCCTCGAACACTGAAGCTTTCTTT. This codes for CATSRGLSASNTEAFF. Drawing the rest from reference TRBV15 and TRBJ1-1, the complete variable domain is DAMVIQNPRYQVTQFGKPVTLSCSQTLNHNVMYWYQQKSSQAPKLLFHYYDKDFNNEADTPDNFQSRRPNTSFCFLDIRSPGLGDTAMYLCATSRGLSASNTEAFFGQGTRLTVV.

This clone appeared a single time. In DNA form, the CDR3 reads TGTGCCAGCAGCGCGGGAGGGACGGTTCCTTCGGGTGAGCAGTTCTTC. Encoded protein: CASSAGGTVPSGEQFF. V and J are TRBV5-4 and TRBJ2-1, with 9 nucleotides matching TRBD2. The CDR3 consists of 16 residues. Germline V lookup: CDR1 SGHNT, CDR2 YYREEE (reference sequence). The ends lost 4 bases at V and 9 bases at J; junction bases unmatched: 14.

This chain links TRBV11-2 with TRBJ1-1; no clear D gene. V was shortened by 3 bases and J by 7 bases, with 12 bases between the two germline ends. The CDR3 length is 13 residues. The germline CDR1 and CDR2 sequences are SGHAT and FQNNGV. CDR3 DNA: TGTGCCAGCAGCTTCGCTCCGACGGGTGAAGCTTTCTTT. This encodes CASSFAPTGEAFF.

V usage is TRBV30 and J usage is TRBJ1-3; 9 bases line up with TRBD1. The J segment lost 0 bases and the V segment lost 1 base, leaving 1 base of the junction unmatched. The germline CDR1 and CDR2 sequences are GTSNPN and SVGIG (reference sequence). The CDR3 runs to 15 residues. The CDR3 loop is CAWSEDRGSGNTIYF. DNA for the CDR3: TGTGCCTGGAGTGAGGACAGGGGCTCTGGAAACACCATATATTTT.